Below, 31 T cell receptor beta chains from the same sample are listed, as sequenced in a study of Graves' ophthalmopathy and Graves' hyperthyroidism. Transcripts of RNA were the source for amplifying TCR beta CDR3 regions. The first-round RT-PCR employed HTBI primers together with the Qiagen OneStep RT-PCR kit. A multiplex PCR was then performed as the second round. TCRdb called the multiplex PCR reads again in MiXCR, with one record for every CDR3 protein. The sample has over a million distinct CDR3 sequences, about 40% seen once; the top ten hold approximately 10%. Sample: peripheral blood or thyroid tissue (not recorded which). These receptors all stem from an adult man with Graves' hyperthyroidism.

This clonotype has a count of ten or more. The J gene is TRBJ1-1, the V gene TRBV15; D perhaps matches TRBD1 (5 bases). The germline CDR1 and CDR2 sequences are LNHNV and YYDKDF (reference sequence). CDR3 length: 13 residues. Trimming shortened V by 1 base and J by 10 bases, and 13 bases separated the two germline ends. Here the CDR3 DNA reads TGTGCCACCAGCAGAGGATCAGGGTCGGTAGCTTTCTTT. It specifies CATSRGSGSVAFF.

The count of this clonotype is one. Because it lacks the conserved phenylalanine or tryptophan at the end, this CDR3 is likely a read error. Because the CDR3's place on the DNA is in doubt, the DNA is left out and the CDR3 is given as listed by TCRdb. V usage is TRBV5-1 and J usage is TRBJ2-5; whether TRBD2, the table's D call, matches the DNA was not checked. Germline CDR1 is SGHRS and CDR2 is YFSETQ. Both ends counted, the CDR3 spans 8 residues. The CDR3 here is CASAAGGY.

As regards this clonotype: At one boundary the junction diverges from the germline segment, which might be a read error. This chain uses TRBV10-3 with TRBJ1-4; D perhaps matches TRBD1 (6 bases). Looked up from germline, CDR1 is ENHRY and CDR2 is SYGVKD. This CDR3 contains 14 residues. Here the CDR3 DNA reads TGTGCCAGCAGTCCATCGGGGGGCCGGGGAAAACTGTTTTTT. It specifies CASSPSGGRGKLFF.

To note about this clonotype: A much bigger clone sits one base away, suggesting this may be a read error. This chain links TRBV20-1 with TRBJ1-5; TRBD1 might be the D (6 bases). The germline V and J ends were trimmed by 3 bases and 7 bases, with 16 bases remaining between them. In germline, CDR1 is DFQATT, CDR2 SNEGSKA (reference sequence). This CDR3 has 14 amino acids. The CDR3 loop is CSASEGRGYQPQHF. The CDR3 DNA follows: TGCAGTGCTAGTGAGGGCAGGGGCTACCAGCCCCAGCATTTT.

This clonotype was found once. As DNA, the CDR3 is TGCGCCAGCAGTGAGCCGGACGACAGGGGAAGAAACTATGGCTACACCTTC. This encodes CASSEPDDRGRNYGYTF. The chain uses TRBV10-2 and TRBJ1-2, with 8 bases identical to TRBD1. This CDR3 contains 17 residues. The germline gives CDR1 WSHSY, CDR2 SAAADI. Trimming took 2 bases from V and 2 from J; bases not matched to a gene: 10.

The V and J genes are TRBV4-1 and TRBJ2-7, with unresolved D. The V gene's germline CDR1 is MGHRA and CDR2 YSYEKL. Trimming removed 4 bases from V and 8 bases from J, with 12 bases in between. This CDR3 has 12 amino acids. DNA for the CDR3: TGCGCCAGCAGCCTACCCTCGGAAAAGCAGTACTTC. Protein: CASSLPSEKQYF.

The CDR3 reads CASSPPAQQQETQYF. CDR3 nucleotides: TGTGCCAGCTCACCACCGGCACAGCAGCAAGAGACCCAGTACTTC. The rearrangement joins TRBV18 to TRBJ2-5; D call uncertain. In germline, CDR1 is KGHSH, CDR2 LQKENI. V was cut by 0 bases and J by 2 bases, with 10 bases left in between. The CDR3 is 15 amino acids.

Worth noting for this clonotype: One base away lies a much larger clone, so this may be a sequencing read error. This chain connects TRBV7-9 to TRBJ1-6; D uncertain. Germline loops: CDR1 SEHNR, CDR2 FQNEAQ (reference sequence). This CDR3 region has 14 residues. The germline V and J ends were trimmed by 5 bases and 5 bases, with 10 bases remaining between them. The CDR3 loop reads CASSHSSNNSPLHF. DNA of the CDR3: TGTGCCAGCAGCCATTCGTCAAATAATTCACCCCTCCACTTT.

This clonotype was detected many times. The genes are TRBV20-1 and TRBJ2-7; either TRBD1 or TRBD2 may fit D (7 bases each). This CDR3 region has 13 residues. V shed 4 bases and J shed 5 bases, with 15 bases lying between them. The V gene's germline CDR1 is DFQATT and CDR2 SNEGSKA (reference sequence). CDR3 sequence: CSATGGGQDEQYF. The CDR3 DNA sequence: TGCAGTGCTACAGGGGGGGGGCAGGACGAGCAGTACTTC.

As concerns this clonotype: This may arise from a read error, as a much more abundant clone is one base away. The chain links TRBV7-2 to TRBJ1-6; 9 nucleotides match TRBD1. The V gene end was trimmed by 0 bases and the J gene end by 9 bases; junction bases not matched to a gene: 9. This CDR3 is 17 amino acids long. Germline V gives CDR1 SGHTA, CDR2 FQGNSA. The CDR3 reads CASSLAGQGFGCSPLHF. The CDR3 bases are TGTGCCAGCAGCTTAGCAGGACAGGGGTTCGGATGTTCACCCCTCCACTTT.

The chain combines TRBV25-1 with TRBJ1-4; TRBD1 matches at 11 bases. The CDR3 sequence is 15 residues long. The V and J ends lost 5 bases and 7 bases, in that order; junction bases with no gene match: 6. The germline V gene encodes CDR1 MGHDK and CDR2 SYGVNS. The CDR3 reads CASSLDRGRREKLFF. Here the CDR3 DNA reads TGTGCCAGCAGTTTGGACAGGGGGCGTCGTGAAAAACTGTTTTTT.

The chain combines TRBV20-1 with TRBJ2-7; D gene unclear. V was clipped by 3 bases and J by 3 bases, with 9 bases between them. Germline lookup yields CDR1 DFQATT and CDR2 SNEGSKA (reference sequence). The CDR3 is made up of 12 amino acids. CDR3 bases: TGCAGTGCTAGGCCCAGGATCTACGAGCAGTACTTC. Translating gives CSARPRIYEQYF.

This clonotype was detected many times. The chain carries TRBV10-3 and TRBJ2-5; 8 nucleotides align to TRBD2. With 8 bases clipped from V and 2 bases from J, the junction kept 7 bases outside the gene matches. The CDR3 length is 14 residues. CDR1 is ENHRY, CDR2 SYGVKD, per germline. The CDR3 region is CAIGQRGSQETQYF. The CDR3 DNA is TGTGCCATCGGCCAGCGGGGGAGTCAAGAGACCCAGTACTTC.

The rearrangement joins TRBV19 to TRBJ1-1; 8 bases align to TRBD1. The V segment lost 4 bases and the J segment 4 bases; nucleotides outside the gene matches: 11. Germline CDR1 reads LNHDA; CDR2 reads SQIVND (reference sequence). The CDR3 is 16 residues long. CDR3 protein: CASSKGYSGTGTEAFF. CDR3 in DNA: TGTGCCAGTAGTAAGGGTTACTCCGGGACAGGCACTGAAGCTTTCTTT.

In the case of this clonotype: At one of its ends the junction is not consistent with the germline gene, which may arise from a read error. The chain combines TRBV10-3 with TRBJ1-4; 7 bases agree with TRBD1. The V gene's germline CDR1 is ENHRY and CDR2 SYGVKD. The CDR3 consists of 14 residues. The CDR3 is CASSYRDRVEKLFF. CDR3 nucleotide sequence: TGTGCCAGCAGTTACCGGGACAGAGTTGAAAAACTGTTTTTT.

This clonotype was counted between two and nine times. The CDR3 spells CASSQVSGSSYEQYF. CDR3 coding DNA: TGCGCCAGCAGCCAAGTCTCCGGGAGCTCCTACGAGCAGTACTTC. The chain combines TRBV4-1 with TRBJ2-7; D may be TRBD2 (6 bases). Trimming took off 1 base at V and 0 bases at J, with 10 bases between the two ends. This CDR3 is 15 amino acids long. Germline V gene data show CDR1 as MGHRA and CDR2 as YSYEKL.

This clonotype showed up many times. The chain recombines TRBV25-1 with TRBJ2-5; TRBD2 matches at 7 bases. V lost 5 bases, J lost 5 bases, and 8 bases stayed unmatched. The V gene's germline CDR1 is MGHDK and CDR2 SYGVNS. The CDR3 runs 14 residues. CDR3 nucleotides: TGTGCCAGCAGTCCTCAAACTAGCGAGGAGACCCAGTACTTC. It translates to CASSPQTSEETQYF.

In its sample, this clonotype was seen many times. V is TRBV6-2 or TRBV6-3 and J is TRBJ1-1, with a tentative D call TRBD1 (5 bases). V was pared by 3 bases and J by 7 bases, with 12 bases between. The CDR3 length is 13 residues. The germline V gene has CDR1 MNHEY and CDR2 SVGEGT. This CDR3 is CASSYRWDLEAFF. The DNA for the CDR3 is TGTGCCAGCAGTTATCGATGGGACCTTGAAGCTTTCTTT.

This clonotype was counted many times. The gene calls are TRBV5-1 and TRBJ2-2; TRBD2 matches 10 bases. The CDR3 contains 15 residues. Losses at the gene ends were 4 bases for V and 7 bases for J; bases not matched to a gene: 7. CDR1 is SGHRS and CDR2 is YFSETQ in the germline V gene. CDR3 in amino acids: CASSEREGFDGELFF. The CDR3 DNA reads TGCGCCAGCAGCGAGCGGGAGGGCTTCGACGGGGAGCTGTTTTTT.

As for this clonotype: One junction end disagrees with the germline gene, perhaps due to a read error. The chain joins TRBV7-9 to TRBJ1-1; the match to TRBD1 covers 7 bases. The CDR3 is made up of 15 amino acids. Looked up from germline, CDR1 is SEHNR and CDR2 is FQNEAQ (reference sequence). Here the CDR3 reads CVSSSATGRSTEAFF. Here the CDR3 DNA reads TGTGTCAGCAGCTCGGCGACAGGGAGGAGCACTGAAGCTTTCTTT.

This chain joins TRBV7-2 and TRBJ1-6; D is undetermined. The V gene lost 2 bases and the J gene lost 4 bases, with 9 bases spanning the gap. CDR1 SGHTA and CDR2 FQGNSA come from the germline V gene. CDR3 length equals 15 residues. The CDR3 here is CASSLKTTYNSPLHF. DNA of the CDR3: TGTGCCAGCAGCTTAAAGACGACATATAATTCACCCCTCCACTTT.

This clonotype was seen many times. The CDR3 sequence is CASGWGGEAFF. The CDR3 DNA reads as TGTGCCAGCGGGTGGGGGGGCGAAGCTTTCTTT. The chain joins TRBV12-3 or TRBV12-4 to TRBJ1-1; tentative D call: TRBD1 (6 bases). V gave up 8 bases and J gave up 8 bases, with 12 bases separating them. This CDR3 is 11 amino acids long.

Many counts were recorded for this clonotype. The junction and the germline gene differ at one end; a read error may be behind it. This chain links TRBV6-4 with TRBJ1-1; possibly TRBD1 for D (5 bases). The CDR3 consists of 12 residues. Germline CDR1 MRHNA, CDR2 SNTAGT. CDR3 in DNA: TGTGCCAGCAGTGACGGAGGACACCTCCCCTACTTT. This sequence encodes CASSDGGHLPYF.

There are many counts of this clonotype. The chain recombines TRBV12-3 or TRBV12-4 with TRBJ2-5; the D gene is possibly TRBD2 (6 bases). This CDR3 spans 14 amino acids. V lost 6 bases and J 3 bases, leaving 14 bases between the germline ends. The CDR3 bases are TGTGCCAGCAGCCCGGGACTGGGGAAAGAGACCCAGTACTTC. It is translated as CASSPGLGKETQYF.

This clonotype appeared many times. This chain links TRBV10-2 with TRBJ1-2; D may be TRBD1 (5 bases). The CDR3 extends over 14 amino acids. CDR1 and CDR2 from the germline V gene are WSHSY and SAAADI. Between the trimmed V and J ends, which lost 4 bases and 5 bases, there was a span of 14 bases. The CDR3 nucleotides read TGCGCCAGCAGTGCCCAAGGGACGACTTATGGCTACACCTTC. Amino acids: CASSAQGTTYGYTF.

This clonotype has ten or more counts. The gene calls are TRBV7-9 and TRBJ2-7, with D unresolved. Germline-derived CDR1 and CDR2 are SEHNR and FQNEAQ (reference sequence). CDR3 length: 13 amino acids. Trimming took off 2 bases at V and 4 bases at J, with 9 bases between the two ends. The DNA of the CDR3 is TGTGCCAGCAGCTTATGGTACGGGTACGAGCAGTACTTC. Translated: CASSLWYGYEQYF.

The chain carries TRBV12-3 or TRBV12-4 and TRBJ2-7; TRBD1 aligns across 9 bases. J gave up 3 bases and V 5 bases, and 11 bases lay outside the gene matches. CDR3 length: 16 residues. CDR3 in amino acids: CASSLRPGQGRYEQYF. In DNA, the CDR3 is TGTGCCAGCAGTCTCCGACCGGGACAGGGACGCTACGAGCAGTACTTC.

This clonotype was observed a handful of times. The genes are TRBV27 and TRBJ2-7; possibly TRBD1 or TRBD2 for D (6 bases each). The CDR3 runs 15 residues. Trimming shortened V by 2 bases and J by 3 bases, and 14 bases separated the two germline ends. The germline V gene encodes CDR1 MNHEY and CDR2 SMNVEV (reference sequence). DNA for the CDR3: TGTGCCAGCAGTTTAGAGGGGGGTAGTCTCTACGAGCAGTACTTC. Its protein is CASSLEGGSLYEQYF.

This clonotype was counted a few times. The chain links TRBV7-2 to TRBJ1-5; perhaps TRBD1 as D (5 bases). The germline V gene encodes CDR1 SGHTA and CDR2 FQGNSA. V gave up 5 bases and J gave up 4 bases, with 24 bases separating them. The CDR3 has 18 amino acids. Here the CDR3 reads CASSRHRDGSLRNQPQHF. For the CDR3, the DNA is TGTGCCAGCAGCCGGCACCGGGACGGAAGTCTGAGAAATCAGCCCCAGCATTTT. Supplemented by reference TRBV7-2 and TRBJ1-5, the full variable domain reads GAGVSQSPSNKVTEKGKDVELRCDPISGHTALYWYRQSLGQGLEFLIYFQGNSAPDKSGLPSDRFSAERTGGSVSTLTIQRTQQEDSAVYLCASSRHRDGSLRNQPQHFGDGTRLSIL.

This sequence joins TRBV7-8 and TRBJ1-4; TRBD1 might be the D (6 bases). Germline V gene sequence: CDR1 SGHVS, CDR2 FQNEAQ. The CDR3 has 17 residues. V lost 5 bases and J lost 7, with 23 bases in between. CDR3 DNA sequence: TGTGCCAGCAGCCCACGACCTACAGGGTTCGCTGGTGAAAAACTGTTTTTT. This codes for CASSPRPTGFAGEKLFF.

The chain employs TRBV13 and TRBJ1-6, with D unclear. Trimming left V 7 bases short and J 0 bases short, with 22 bases between. The germline gives CDR1 PRHDT, CDR2 FYEKMQ (reference sequence). The CDR3 totals 19 residues. The CDR3 loop reads CASTRTSGRFSSYNSPLHF. The CDR3 nucleotides read TGTGCCAGCACCCGGACCAGTGGGCGTTTCAGCTCCTATAATTCACCCCTCCACTTT. Using reference TRBV13 and TRBJ1-6 for the parts outside the CDR3, the full variable domain is AAGVIQSPRHLIKEKRETATLKCYPIPRHDTVYWYQQGPGQDPQFLISFYEKMQSDKGSIPDRFSAQQFSDYHSELNMSSLELGDSALYFCASTRTSGRFSSYNSPLHFGNGTRLTVT.